The entry below gives a single TCR beta chain sequence along with its context. The source of the sample is a study of technical replicates of blood from a few donors. The repertoire was sequenced with immunoSEQ multiplex PCR; TCRdb's copy has only in-frame clones and lacks some. The sample yields around 67,000 clones, roughly 95% seen once. V lost 1 base and J lost 1, with 11 bases in between. The CDR3 is made up of 15 amino acids. CDR1 and CDR2 from the germline V gene are LGHNA and YNFKEQ. The genes are TRBV4-2 and TRBJ2-7; D might be TRBD1 (6 bases). This clonotype was sampled from a human donor in good health. Sequencing was performed on T cells isolated from PBMCs. As DNA, the CDR3 is TGTGCCAGCAGCCAAGTGGGTCAGGGGTCCTACGAGCAGTACTTC. Protein product: CASSQVGQGSYEQYF.